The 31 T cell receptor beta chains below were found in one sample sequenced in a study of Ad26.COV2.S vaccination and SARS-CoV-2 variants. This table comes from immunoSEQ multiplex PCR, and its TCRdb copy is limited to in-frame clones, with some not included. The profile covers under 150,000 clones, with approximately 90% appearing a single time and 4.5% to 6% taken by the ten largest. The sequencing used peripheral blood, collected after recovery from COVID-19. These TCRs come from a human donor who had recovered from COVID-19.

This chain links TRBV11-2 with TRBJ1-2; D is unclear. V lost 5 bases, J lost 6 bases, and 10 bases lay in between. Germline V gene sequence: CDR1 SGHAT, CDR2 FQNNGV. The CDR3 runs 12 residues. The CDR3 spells CASSPWADGYTF. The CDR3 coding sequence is TGTGCCAGCAGCCCCTGGGCAGATGGCTACACCTTC.

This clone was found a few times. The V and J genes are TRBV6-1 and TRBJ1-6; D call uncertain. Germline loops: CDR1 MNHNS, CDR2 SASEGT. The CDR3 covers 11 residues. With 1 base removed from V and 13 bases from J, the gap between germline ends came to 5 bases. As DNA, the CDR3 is TGTGCCAGCAGTGAAGGGGATCCCCTCCACTTT. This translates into CASSEGDPLHF.

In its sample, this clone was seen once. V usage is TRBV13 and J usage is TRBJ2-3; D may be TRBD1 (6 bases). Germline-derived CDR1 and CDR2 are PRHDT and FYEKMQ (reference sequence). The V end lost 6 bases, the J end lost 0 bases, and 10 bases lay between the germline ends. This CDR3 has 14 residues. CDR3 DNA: TGTGCCAGCAGGAGGGGGTCTAGCACAGATACGCAGTATTTT. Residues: CASRRGSSTDTQYF.

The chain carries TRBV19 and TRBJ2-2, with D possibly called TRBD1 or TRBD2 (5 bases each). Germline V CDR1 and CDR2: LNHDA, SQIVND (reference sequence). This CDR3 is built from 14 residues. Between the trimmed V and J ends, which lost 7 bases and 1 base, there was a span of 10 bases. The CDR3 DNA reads TGTGCCAGTACCCCGGGGCAGAACACCGGGGAGCTGTTTTTT. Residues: CASTPGQNTGELFF. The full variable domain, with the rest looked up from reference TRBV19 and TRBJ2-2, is DGGITQSPKYLFRKEGQNVTLSCEQNLNHDAMYWYRQDPGQGLRLIYYSQIVNDFQKGDIAEGYSVSREKKESFPLTVTSAQKNPTAFYLCASTPGQNTGELFFGEGSRLTVL.

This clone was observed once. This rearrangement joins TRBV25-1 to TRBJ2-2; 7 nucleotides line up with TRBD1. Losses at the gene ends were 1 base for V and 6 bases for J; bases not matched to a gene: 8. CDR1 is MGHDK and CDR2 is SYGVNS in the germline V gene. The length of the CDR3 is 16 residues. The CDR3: CASSESRRGGSGELFF. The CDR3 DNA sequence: TGTGCCAGCAGTGAATCCCGGAGAGGGGGCTCCGGGGAGCTGTTTTTT. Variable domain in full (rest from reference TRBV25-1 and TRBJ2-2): EADIYQTPRYLVIGTGKKITLECSQTMGHDKMYWYQQDPGMELHLIHYSYGVNSTEKGDLSSESTVSRIRTEHFPLTLESARPSHTSQYLCASSESRRGGSGELFFGEGSRLTVL.

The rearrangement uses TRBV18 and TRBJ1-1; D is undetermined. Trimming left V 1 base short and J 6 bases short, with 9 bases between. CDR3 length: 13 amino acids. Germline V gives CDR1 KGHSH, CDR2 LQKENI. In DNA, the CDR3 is TGTGCCAGCTCACCACGGGATAAACCTGAAGCTTTCTTT. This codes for CASSPRDKPEAFF.

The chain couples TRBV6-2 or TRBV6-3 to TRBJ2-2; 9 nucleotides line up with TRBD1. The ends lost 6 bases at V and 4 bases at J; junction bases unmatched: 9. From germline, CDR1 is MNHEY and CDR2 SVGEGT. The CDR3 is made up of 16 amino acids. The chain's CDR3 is CASSPQGDRATGELFF. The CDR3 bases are TGTGCCAGCAGCCCTCAGGGGGACAGGGCCACCGGGGAGCTGTTTTTT.

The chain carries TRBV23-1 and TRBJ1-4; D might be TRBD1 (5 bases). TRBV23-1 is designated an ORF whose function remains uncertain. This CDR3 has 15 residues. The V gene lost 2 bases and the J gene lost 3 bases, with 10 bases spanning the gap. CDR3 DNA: TGCGCCAGCAGTCAAGTCGACAGCCCTAATGAAAAACTGTTTTTT. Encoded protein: CASSQVDSPNEKLFF.

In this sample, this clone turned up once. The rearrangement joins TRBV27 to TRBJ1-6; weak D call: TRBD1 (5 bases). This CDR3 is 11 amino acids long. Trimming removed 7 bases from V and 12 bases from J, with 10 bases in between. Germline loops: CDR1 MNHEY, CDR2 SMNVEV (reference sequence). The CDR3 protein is CASKAGGPLHF. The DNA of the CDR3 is TGTGCCAGCAAGGCGGGGGGACCCCTCCACTTT.

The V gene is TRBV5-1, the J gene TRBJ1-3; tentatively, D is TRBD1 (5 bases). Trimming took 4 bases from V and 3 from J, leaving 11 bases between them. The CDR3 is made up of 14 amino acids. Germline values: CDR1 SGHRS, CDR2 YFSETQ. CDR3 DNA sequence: TGCGCCAGCAGCCCTCAGGGTCATGGAAACACCATATATTTT. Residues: CASSPQGHGNTIYF.

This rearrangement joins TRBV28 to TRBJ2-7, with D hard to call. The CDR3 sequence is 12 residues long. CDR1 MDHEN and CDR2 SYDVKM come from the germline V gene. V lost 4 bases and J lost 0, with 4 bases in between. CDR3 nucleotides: TGTGCCAGCAGTTCCCGCTCCTACGAGCAGTACTTC. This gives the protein CASSSRSYEQYF.

CDR3 sequence: CATSGNGGYTF. Here the CDR3 DNA reads TGTGCCACCAGCGGGAACGGTGGCTACACCTTC. The chain carries TRBV15 and TRBJ1-2, with D unclear. V gave up 5 bases and J gave up 7 bases, with 8 bases separating them. This CDR3 is built from 11 residues. In germline, CDR1 is LNHNV, CDR2 YYDKDF (reference sequence).

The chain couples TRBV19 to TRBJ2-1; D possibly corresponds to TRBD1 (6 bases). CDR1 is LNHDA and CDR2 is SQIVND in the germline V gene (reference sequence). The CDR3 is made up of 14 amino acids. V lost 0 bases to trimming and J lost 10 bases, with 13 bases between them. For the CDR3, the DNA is TGTGCCAGTAGTATAGACAGGGGTATTGGGGAGCAGTTCTTC. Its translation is CASSIDRGIGEQFF. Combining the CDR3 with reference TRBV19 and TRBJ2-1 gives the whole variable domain DGGITQSPKYLFRKEGQNVTLSCEQNLNHDAMYWYRQDPGQGLRLIYYSQIVNDFQKGDIAEGYSVSREKKESFPLTVTSAQKNPTAFYLCASSIDRGIGEQFFGPGTRLTVL.

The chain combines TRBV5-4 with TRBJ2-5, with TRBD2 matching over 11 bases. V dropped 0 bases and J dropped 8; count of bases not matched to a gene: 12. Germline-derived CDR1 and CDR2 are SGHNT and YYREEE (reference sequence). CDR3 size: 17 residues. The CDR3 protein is CASSLVGSGGAGDTQYF. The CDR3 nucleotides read TGTGCCAGCAGCTTGGTTGGTAGCGGGGGGGCGGGAGACACCCAGTACTTC.

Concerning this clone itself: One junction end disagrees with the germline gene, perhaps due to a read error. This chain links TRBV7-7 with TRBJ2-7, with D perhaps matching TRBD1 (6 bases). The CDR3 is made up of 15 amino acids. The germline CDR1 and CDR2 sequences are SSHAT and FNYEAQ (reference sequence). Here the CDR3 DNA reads TGTGCTAGCAGCTTAGGGTCGGGGCAGGGGCACGAGCAGTACTTC. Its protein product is CASSLGSGQGHEQYF.

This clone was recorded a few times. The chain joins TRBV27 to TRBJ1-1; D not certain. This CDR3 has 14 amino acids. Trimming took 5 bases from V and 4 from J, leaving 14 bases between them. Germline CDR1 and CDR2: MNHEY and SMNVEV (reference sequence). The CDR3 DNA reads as TGTGCCAGCAGTCGCCCGGGGTGGGGCACTGAAGCTTTCTTT. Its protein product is CASSRPGWGTEAFF.

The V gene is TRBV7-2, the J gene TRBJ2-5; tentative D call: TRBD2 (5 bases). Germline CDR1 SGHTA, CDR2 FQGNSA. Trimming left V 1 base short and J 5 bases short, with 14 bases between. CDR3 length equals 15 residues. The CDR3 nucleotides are TGTGCCAGCAGCTTAGAGGACCGGGGTTTCGAGACCCAGTACTTC. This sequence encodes CASSLEDRGFETQYF.

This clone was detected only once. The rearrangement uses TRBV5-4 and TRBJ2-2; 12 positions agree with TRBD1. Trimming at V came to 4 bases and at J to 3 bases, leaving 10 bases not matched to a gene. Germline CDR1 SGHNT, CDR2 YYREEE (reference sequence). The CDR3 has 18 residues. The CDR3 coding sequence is TGTGCCAGCAGCCGACGGGACAGGGGGCTCAGGGACACCGGGGAGCTGTTTTTT. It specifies CASSRRDRGLRDTGELFF.

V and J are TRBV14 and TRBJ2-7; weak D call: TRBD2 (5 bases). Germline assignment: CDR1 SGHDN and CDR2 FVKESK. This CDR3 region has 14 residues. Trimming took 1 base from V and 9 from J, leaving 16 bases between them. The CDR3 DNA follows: TGTGCCAGCAGCCAAGCAAAACCCCTGGCGGGGCAGTACTTC. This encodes CASSQAKPLAGQYF. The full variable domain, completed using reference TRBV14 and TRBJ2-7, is EAGVTQFPSHSVIEKGQTVTLRCDPISGHDNLYWYRRVMGKEIKFLLHFVKESKQDESGMPNNRFLAERTGGTYSTLKVQPAELEDSGVYFCASSQAKPLAGQYFGPGTRLTVT.

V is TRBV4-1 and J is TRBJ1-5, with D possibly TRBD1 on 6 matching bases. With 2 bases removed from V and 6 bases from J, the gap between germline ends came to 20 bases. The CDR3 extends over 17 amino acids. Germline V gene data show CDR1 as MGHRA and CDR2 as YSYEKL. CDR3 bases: TGCGCCAGCAGCCAAAGTCCCCCGACAGGCGGAATTCAGCCCCAGCATTTT. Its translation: CASSQSPPTGGIQPQHF.

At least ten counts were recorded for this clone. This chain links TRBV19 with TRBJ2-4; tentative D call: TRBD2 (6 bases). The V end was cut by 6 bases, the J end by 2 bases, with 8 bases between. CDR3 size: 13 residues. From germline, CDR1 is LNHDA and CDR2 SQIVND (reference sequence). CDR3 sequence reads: CASREGPKNIQYF. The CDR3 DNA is TGTGCCAGTAGGGAGGGACCCAAAAACATTCAGTACTTC.

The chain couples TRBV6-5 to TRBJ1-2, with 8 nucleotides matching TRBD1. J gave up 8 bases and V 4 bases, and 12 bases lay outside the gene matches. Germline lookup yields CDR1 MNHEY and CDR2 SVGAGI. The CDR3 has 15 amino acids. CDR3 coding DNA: TGTGCCAGCAGTTCATCGCAAAACAGGGGGGAAGGCTACACCTTC. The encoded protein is CASSSSQNRGEGYTF.

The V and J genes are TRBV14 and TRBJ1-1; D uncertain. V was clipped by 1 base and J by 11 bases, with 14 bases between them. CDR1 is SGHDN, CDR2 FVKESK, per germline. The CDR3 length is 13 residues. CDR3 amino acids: CASSQGWWDLAFF. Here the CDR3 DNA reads TGTGCCAGCAGCCAAGGCTGGTGGGATTTGGCTTTCTTT.

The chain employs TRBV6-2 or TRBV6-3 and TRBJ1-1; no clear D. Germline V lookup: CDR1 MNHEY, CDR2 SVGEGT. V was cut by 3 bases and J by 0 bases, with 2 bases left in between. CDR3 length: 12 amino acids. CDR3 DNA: TGTGCCAGCAGTTATATGAACACTGAAGCTTTCTTT. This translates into CASSYMNTEAFF.

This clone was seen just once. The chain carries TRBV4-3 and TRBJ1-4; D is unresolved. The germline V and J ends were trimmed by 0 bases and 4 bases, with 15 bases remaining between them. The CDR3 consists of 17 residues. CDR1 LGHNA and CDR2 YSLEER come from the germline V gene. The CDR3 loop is CASSQDLTRSVNEKLFF. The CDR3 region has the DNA TGCGCCAGCAGCCAAGACTTAACAAGATCAGTTAATGAAAAACTGTTTTTT.

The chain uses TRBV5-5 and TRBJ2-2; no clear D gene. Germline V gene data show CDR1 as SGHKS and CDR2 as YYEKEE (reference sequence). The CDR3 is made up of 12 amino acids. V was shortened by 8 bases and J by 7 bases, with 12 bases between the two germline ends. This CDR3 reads CASFPEVGELFF. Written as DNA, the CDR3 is TGTGCCAGTTTCCCAGAGGTCGGGGAGCTGTTTTTT.

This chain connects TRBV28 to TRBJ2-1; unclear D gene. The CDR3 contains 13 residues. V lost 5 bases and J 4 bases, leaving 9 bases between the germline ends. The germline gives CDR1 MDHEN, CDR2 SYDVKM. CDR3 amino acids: CASSPGIYNEQFF. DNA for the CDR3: TGTGCCAGCAGTCCCGGTATTTACAATGAGCAGTTCTTC. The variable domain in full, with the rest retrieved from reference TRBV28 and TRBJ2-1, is DVKVTQSSRYLVKRTGEKVFLECVQDMDHENMFWYRQDPGLGLRLIYFSYDVKMKEKGDIPEGYSVSREKKERFSLILESASTNQTSMYLCASSPGIYNEQFFGPGTRLTVL.

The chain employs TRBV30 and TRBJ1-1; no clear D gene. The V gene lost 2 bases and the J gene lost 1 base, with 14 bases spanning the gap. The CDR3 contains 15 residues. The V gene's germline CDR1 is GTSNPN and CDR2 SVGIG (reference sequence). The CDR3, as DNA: TGTGCCTGGAGTACCGCCTTCACCGCGAACACTGAAGCTTTCTTT. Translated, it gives CAWSTAFTANTEAFF.

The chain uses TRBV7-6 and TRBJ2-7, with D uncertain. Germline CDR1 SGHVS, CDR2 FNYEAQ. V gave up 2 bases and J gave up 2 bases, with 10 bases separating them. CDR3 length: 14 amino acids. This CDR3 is CASSLKGYPYEQYF. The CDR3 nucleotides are TGTGCCAGCAGCTTAAAGGGATACCCCTACGAGCAGTACTTC.

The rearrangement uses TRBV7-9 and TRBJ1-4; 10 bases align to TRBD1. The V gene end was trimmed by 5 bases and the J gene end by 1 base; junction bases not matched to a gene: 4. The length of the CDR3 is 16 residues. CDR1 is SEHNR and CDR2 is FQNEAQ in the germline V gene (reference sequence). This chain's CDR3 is CASSATGGRTNEKLFF. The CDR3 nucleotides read TGTGCCAGCAGCGCGACAGGGGGCAGAACTAATGAAAAACTGTTTTTT.

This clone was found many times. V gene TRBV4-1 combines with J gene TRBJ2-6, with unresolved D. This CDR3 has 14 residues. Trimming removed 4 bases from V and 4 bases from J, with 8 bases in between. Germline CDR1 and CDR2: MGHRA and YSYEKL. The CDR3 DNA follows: TGCGCCAGCAGCCCCCTGGGAGGGGCCAACGTCCTGACTTTC. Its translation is CASSPLGGANVLTF.